The source of this T cell receptor (beta chain) is a study of molecular identifiers for immune sequencing clone quantification. Study background: In replicates, RNA from roughly 21,000 or 96,000 naive CD8 cells was divided five ways and four parts were sequenced. General study points: Over 97% of effector molecules, but under 1% in naive cells, were held by clones with more than 20 RNA copies.

Worth noting for this clonotype: Its target is unknown. It may be a read error: a sequence one base away is much more abundant.

TCRdb recomputed calls from the PCR reads with MiXCR, one row per CDR3 protein. This sample has about 320,000 distinct CDR3 sequences, with 20% to 25% found just once. The CDR3 totals 15 residues. CDR1 is LGHNT and CDR2 is FRNRAP in the germline V gene. Every naive CD8 library was made from between about 18,000 and 1,100,000 sorted cells with 10%, 30% or 50% RNA. The material sequenced was naive CD8+ T cells from blood, with Jurkat cell RNA spiked in. Subset: FACS-sorted CD8+CD4-CCR7+CD45RA+ naive T cells. The source is a human donor in good health. Some libraries in this study had Jurkat cell RNA spiked in. The chain couples TRBV12-5 to TRBJ2-1, with D tentatively TRBD2 (6 bases). The CDR3 reads CANGLVVAMEGEQFF. The CDR3 coding sequence is TGTGCTAATGGTTTGGTGGTAGCTATGGAGGGTGAGCAGTTCTTC.